This paragraph reports one TCR beta chain. Antigen unknown. These data are taken from a study of cytomegalovirus exposure and HLA in healthy donors. Points from the study as a whole: Most TCR sequences showed up rarely, but some public TCRs showed up in many donors. Several of the most significant clusters were apparently associated with common viral pathogens in a later analysis.

Germline assignment: CDR1 SQVTM and CDR2 ANQGSEA. Trimming cost V 6 bases and J 0 bases; bases outside gene matches: 9. This CDR3 is built from 16 residues. This PCR relied on a set of 60 Vbeta primers and 13 Jbeta primers. Source study methods: Per a later analysis, the number of unique TCR beta chains was approximately 80 million, of which around 10 million were shared. Profiling relied on immunoSEQ multiplex PCR, and the TCRdb table lists in-frame clones only, not all of them. The DNA gave D and trimming, while V, J and clone size come from that table. The sample totals around 140,000 clones. This TCR derives from a male donor in good health and CMV-seronegative. Sequencing was carried out using PBMCs. V gene TRBV29-1 combines with J gene TRBJ2-3; 10 nucleotides align to TRBD2. The CDR3 bases are TGCAGCGTCGCCGGGACTAGCGCTACTAGCACAGATACGCAGTATTTT. This gives the protein CSVAGTSATSTDTQYF.